The subject of this entry is one T cell receptor beta chain. The same CDR3 also results from other DNA sequences found in this sample. Authors' analysis steps: Reference gene primers were amplified, and this amplification served to estimate nucleated cell counts. Clones were sequenced by immunoSEQ multiplex PCR, and TCRdb holds only the in-frame ones, with some missing. Clone size and the V and J calls come from that table; the DNA yielded D and trimming. The sample has about 220,000 clones; 88% are singletons. The CDR3 runs 15 residues. The V gene's germline CDR1 is LGHNA and CDR2 YSLEER. V lost 0 bases, J lost 3 bases, and 11 bases lay in between. The data were obtained in a study of blood T cell repertoires in COVID-19. The overall study: The United States, Italy and Spain were the sources of the acute and convalescent COVID-19 samples.

Assignments of participants to cohorts depended upon their own reported clinical history. Sequences were obtained from PBMCs or T cells enriched from blood (not recorded which). This sequence was found in a woman in her 30s who had recovered from COVID-19. The V call is TRBV4-3, the J call TRBJ1-1; tentatively, D is TRBD1 (6 bases). The CDR3 loop reads CASSQDRGGDTEAFF. As DNA, the CDR3 is TGCGCCAGCAGCCAAGATCGAGGGGGGGACACTGAAGCTTTCTTT.